These T cell receptor beta chains were read from a single sample in a study of technical replicates of blood from four donors. Clones were sequenced by immunoSEQ multiplex PCR, and TCRdb holds only the in-frame ones, with some missing. This sample yields about 73,000 clones, of which 93% are seen a single time; 0.25% to 0.3% belongs to the top ten. The sample taken for sequencing was T cells isolated from PBMCs. These receptors came from a human donor in good health. The CDR3 runs from the conserved cysteine through the conserved F or W. D genes are given only for firm matches. Clone size is shown for a subset of rows, as once, few, many or a class of expanded clone.

TRBD1	few	TRBJ1-4	TRBV6-1	TGTGCCACCCACCGGGACAGGGCTGAAAAACTGTTTTTT	CATHRDRAEKLFF
TRBD1	.	TRBJ2-7	TRBV7-9	TGTGCCAGCAGCTCGAAGACAGGGGTTCACGAGCAGTACTTC	CASSSKTGVHEQYF
.	.	TRBJ1-5	TRBV2	TGTGCCAGCCGCGACGTAGGAGGGCAGCCCCAGCATTTT	CASRDVGGQPQHF
.	.	TRBJ1-2	TRBV6-1	TGTGCCAGCAGCGCTATACAAGGGGTCGGGTACGGCTACACCTTC	CASSAIQGVGYGYTF
.	.	TRBJ1-1	TRBV5-1	TGCGCCAGCAGCTTGGAAGGGACATCGAACACTGAAGCTTTCTTT	CASSLEGTSNTEAFF
TRBD2	.	TRBJ2-7	TRBV6-4	TGTGCCAGCAGTGACTCGGCGGGAGGATCCGAGCAGTACTTC	CASSDSAGGSEQYF
TRBD1	.	TRBJ1-1	TRBV6-1	TGTGCCAGCAGTGAATACAGGGGGCTGGGCACTGAAGCTTTCTTT	CASSEYRGLGTEAFF
.	.	TRBJ1-5	TRBV13	TGTGCCAGCAGCTTTAGGGGGAAGGGATTATATAGCAATCAGCCCCAGCATTTT	CASSFRGKGLYSNQPQHF
.	.	TRBJ2-4	TRBV9	TGTGCCAGCAGCGTATATTTCCAAAGCCCGGAGTTAGCCAAAAACATTCAGTACTTC	CASSVYFQSPELAKNIQYF
.	.	TRBJ1-5	TRBV6-1	TGTGCCAGCAGTGACCTTTACAAGGGGGTATATCAGCCCCAGCATTTT	CASSDLYKGVYQPQHF
.	.	TRBJ1-4	TRBV5-1	TGCGCCAGCAGCCGGAACAGCAGGGGCAATAATGAAAAACTGTTTTTT	CASSRNSRGNNEKLFF
TRBD2	.	TRBJ2-3	TRBV28	TGTGCCAGCAGGAAGAAGCTAGCGGGGGCCACGGGCACAGATACGCAGTATTTT	CASRKKLAGATGTDTQYF
TRBD1	.	TRBJ1-4	TRBV4-1	TGCGCCAGCAGCCATGGGGACAGATTCAGAACTAATGAAAAACTGTTTTTT	CASSHGDRFRTNEKLFF
TRBD1	.	TRBJ2-3	TRBV5-6	TGTGCCAGCAGCCAACCCGGACAGGGGGCAACAGATACGCAGTATTTT	CASSQPGQGATDTQYF
TRBD2	.	TRBJ2-1	TRBV10-3	TGTGCCATCAGTGACCCGGGGAAAGCGGGGATCGTCAATGAGCAGTTCTTC	CAISDPGKAGIVNEQFF
TRBD1	.	TRBJ1-1	TRBV30	TGTGCCTGGATCTCAGGGACAGGGAGGACTGAAGCTTTCTTT	CAWISGTGRTEAFF
TRBD2	.	TRBJ2-7	TRBV27	TGTGCCAGCAGTTTACGACTAGCTTACGAGCAGTACTTC	CASSLRLAYEQYF